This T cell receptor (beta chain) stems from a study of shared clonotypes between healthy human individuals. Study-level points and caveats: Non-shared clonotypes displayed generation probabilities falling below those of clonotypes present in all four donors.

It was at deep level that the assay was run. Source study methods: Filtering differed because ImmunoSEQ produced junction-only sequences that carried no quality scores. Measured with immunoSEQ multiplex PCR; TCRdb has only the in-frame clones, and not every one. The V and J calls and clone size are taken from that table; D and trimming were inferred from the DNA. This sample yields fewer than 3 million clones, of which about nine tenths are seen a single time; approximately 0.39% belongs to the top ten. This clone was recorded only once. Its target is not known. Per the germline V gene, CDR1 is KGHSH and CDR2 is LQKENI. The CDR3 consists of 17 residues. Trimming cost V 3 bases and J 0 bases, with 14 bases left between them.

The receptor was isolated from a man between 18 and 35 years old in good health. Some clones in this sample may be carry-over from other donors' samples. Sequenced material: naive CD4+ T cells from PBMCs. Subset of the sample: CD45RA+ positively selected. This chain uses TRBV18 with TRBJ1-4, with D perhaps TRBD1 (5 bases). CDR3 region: CASSPSMQGSTNEKLFF. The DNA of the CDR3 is TGTGCCAGCTCACCTTCCATGCAGGGTTCAACTAATGAAAAACTGTTTTTT.